One and the same sample provided the 13 T cell receptor beta chains below, sequenced in a study of blood T cell repertoires in COVID-19. Profiled with immunoSEQ multiplex PCR; TCRdb holds only in-frame clones, not every one. The profile shows about 54,000 clones, less than 85% of them singletons. Sequenced sample: peripheral blood. Source of these receptors: a human donor in a cohort sampled during active COVID-19.

The chain joins TRBV19 to TRBJ2-5; perhaps TRBD1 as D (6 bases). This CDR3 has 13 residues. The V end was cut by 5 bases, the J end by 5 bases, with 12 bases between. The germline gives CDR1 LNHDA, CDR2 SQIVND (reference sequence). The CDR3 region is CASSFTGMETQYF. In nucleotides, the CDR3 is TGTGCCAGTAGTTTCACAGGGATGGAGACCCAGTACTTC.

This rearrangement joins TRBV6-5 to TRBJ1-6; TRBD1 matches 7 bases. With V trimmed by 6 bases and J by 7 bases, 9 bases remained unmatched. CDR1 is MNHEY, CDR2 SVGAGI, per germline. This CDR3 is built from 15 residues. In DNA, the CDR3 is TGTGCCAGCAGGGAGGACCCCAGGGGGAATTCACCCCTCCACTTT. Protein product: CASREDPRGNSPLHF.

This chain connects TRBV9 to TRBJ2-1; tentative D call: TRBD1 (5 bases). The CDR3 has 15 amino acids. V lost 2 bases to trimming and J lost 6 bases, with 15 bases between them. CDR1 SGDLS and CDR2 YYNGEE come from the germline V gene. As DNA, the CDR3 is TGTGCCAGCAGCGTCGAATTTACAGGATTCAATGAGCAGTTCTTC. It is translated as CASSVEFTGFNEQFF.

The chain employs TRBV7-9 and TRBJ1-1; D unclear. This CDR3 is 14 amino acids long. Germline V gene data show CDR1 as SEHNR and CDR2 as FQNEAQ (reference sequence). The germline V and J ends were trimmed by 7 bases and 8 bases, with 20 bases remaining between them. As DNA, the CDR3 is TGTGCCAGCACCCTGGGCGCGGAGGGATCGGAAGCTTTCTTT. It specifies CASTLGAEGSEAFF.

V and J are TRBV7-2 and TRBJ2-1; 11 nucleotides agree with TRBD2. V shed 6 bases, J shed 7 bases, and the junction held 11 bases outside the gene matches. CDR3 length: 16 amino acids. CDR1 is SGHTA, CDR2 FQGNSA, per germline. This CDR3 reads CASRVGSLAGGNEQFF. CDR3 coding DNA: TGTGCCAGCAGGGTTGGGTCCCTAGCGGGAGGAAATGAGCAGTTCTTC.

CDR3 protein: CASSTRQGVNYGYTF. The CDR3 DNA sequence: TGTGCCAGCAGTACCCGACAGGGGGTGAACTATGGCTACACCTTC. The chain joins TRBV6-5 to TRBJ1-2; 9 nucleotides align to TRBD1. V shed 5 bases, J shed 2 bases, and the junction held 6 bases outside the gene matches. In germline, CDR1 is MNHEY, CDR2 SVGAGI. The CDR3 is 15 residues long.

The gene calls are TRBV29-1 and TRBJ1-4, with a weak D call TRBD1 (6 bases). CDR3 size: 14 residues. The germline CDR1 and CDR2 sequences are SQVTM and ANQGSEA. Trimming took 7 bases from V and 1 from J, leaving 13 bases between them. CDR3 DNA: TGCAGCGCAACAACAGGGCAAACTAATGAAAAACTGTTTTTT. Protein sequence: CSATTGQTNEKLFF.

The V call is TRBV6-2 or TRBV6-3, the J call TRBJ2-7; D is ambiguous. There are 13 residues in the CDR3. Germline V CDR1 and CDR2: MNHEY, SVGEGT. V was cut by 2 bases and J by 3 bases, with 8 bases left in between. The CDR3 here is CASSYRQDYEQYF. As DNA, the CDR3 is TGTGCCAGCAGTTACCGCCAGGACTACGAGCAGTACTTC.

A single count supports this clone. This sequence joins TRBV29-1 and TRBJ1-1; a weak D match, TRBD1 (6 bases). Germline V lookup: CDR1 SQVTM, CDR2 ANQGSEA. The germline V and J ends were trimmed by 3 bases and 8 bases, with 13 bases remaining between them. The CDR3 length is 12 residues. The CDR3 protein is CSVEGAGVEAFF. In DNA, the CDR3 is TGCAGCGTTGAGGGGGCGGGGGTAGAAGCTTTCTTT.

The J gene is TRBJ1-2, the V gene TRBV11-2; D gene unclear. The CDR3 is 15 amino acids. Germline loops: CDR1 SGHAT, CDR2 FQNNGV. Deletions cut 4 bases from V and 0 bases from J, with 12 bases between. The CDR3 loop is CASSSLHSTNYGYTF. CDR3 bases: TGTGCCAGCAGCTCCCTTCACTCTACTAACTATGGCTACACCTTC.

This clone was seen only once. The chain links TRBV3-1 (or the pseudogene TRBV3-2) to TRBJ1-2; D is uncertain. The CDR3 has 15 residues. V was clipped by 4 bases and J by 2 bases, with 14 bases between them. Germline V lookup: CDR1 LGHDT, CDR2 YNNKEL (reference sequence). The CDR3 DNA reads TGTGCCAGCAGCCGAGGTAATTCCGCCAACTATGGCTACACCTTC. Protein product: CASSRGNSANYGYTF.

The chain joins TRBV5-5 to TRBJ2-1; the match to TRBD1 covers 10 bases. Germline assignment: CDR1 SGHKS and CDR2 YYEKEE (reference sequence). The CDR3 contains 19 residues. V was clipped by 3 bases and J by 7 bases; unmatched bases: 19. CDR3 residues: CASSSSGGEGTGASNEQFF. CDR3 bases: TGTGCCAGCAGCTCCTCCGGAGGGGAGGGGACAGGGGCGAGTAATGAGCAGTTCTTC.

The CDR3 sequence: CASRWGGAPGSPLHF. The CDR3 DNA reads TGTGCCAGCAGGTGGGGCGGGGCCCCAGGTTCACCCCTCCACTTT. The rearrangement joins TRBV7-2 to TRBJ1-6; D perhaps matches TRBD1 (5 bases). Germline V gene data show CDR1 as SGHTA and CDR2 as FQGNSA. Trimming stripped 6 bases from V and 9 bases from J, with 18 bases between. This CDR3 spans 15 amino acids.